The clone carrying this T cell receptor beta chain has a single count. The PCR was carried out with 60 Vbeta primers and 13 Jbeta primers. Clones were read by immunoSEQ multiplex PCR, and TCRdb kept only the in-frame ones, dropping some. The table has 150,000 or so clones, just under 85% seen once. The length of the CDR3 is 13 residues. Germline V gives CDR1 SGHVS, CDR2 FQNEAQ. The V and J ends lost 5 bases and 2 bases respectively, with 9 bases between them. This record comes from a study of cytomegalovirus exposure and HLA in healthy donors. Material for sequencing was PBMCs. V and J are TRBV7-8 and TRBJ2-5, with D perhaps matching TRBD1 (5 bases). This clonotype originated in a woman aged 40 to 55 in good health and CMV-seronegative. The CDR3: CASSRDRQETQYF. In nucleotides, the CDR3 is TGTGCCAGCAGCCGCGACAGACAAGAGACCCAGTACTTC.